These 21 T cell receptor beta chains originate from one sample sequenced in a study of STAT3 mutations in large granular lymphocyte leukemia. General study results and limits: Every T-cell large granular lymphocyte leukemia patient had at least one immunodominant TCR beta clonotype.

This table comes from immunoSEQ multiplex PCR, and its TCRdb copy is limited to in-frame clones, with some not included. The table shows about 13,000 clones, with about 88% occurring only once. No antigen is known for these receptors. The sample was PBMCs. All receptors derive from a human donor with T large granular lymphocyte leukemia. Some clones in this sample may be carry-over from other donors' samples.

The chain employs TRBV29-1 and TRBJ1-3; TRBD1 might be the D (5 bases). Trimming pared 4 bases from V and 1 base from J, leaving 11 bases between. Germline CDR1 is SQVTM and CDR2 is ANQGSEA. The CDR3 extends over 14 amino acids. The CDR3 reads CSVVGGVSGNTIYF. The CDR3, as DNA: TGCAGCGTTGTCGGAGGGGTTTCTGGAAACACCATATATTTT.

This clone was picked up one time. The CDR3 sequence: CASSPGPVAYEQYF. The CDR3 nucleotides read TGTGCCAGCAGCCCCGGACCAGTAGCCTACGAGCAGTACTTC. The gene calls are TRBV9 and TRBJ2-7; D is unclear. The germline CDR1 and CDR2 sequences are SGDLS and YYNGEE. The CDR3 runs to 14 residues. Trimming left V 4 bases short and J 2 bases short, with 13 bases between.

This rearrangement joins TRBV27 to TRBJ2-5, with D unclear. The length of the CDR3 is 12 residues. From germline, CDR1 is MNHEY and CDR2 SMNVEV (reference sequence). Trimming took 3 bases from V and 5 from J, leaving 7 bases between them. The CDR3 bases are TGTGCCAGCAGTTTTACTGGGGAGACCCAGTACTTC. This translates into CASSFTGETQYF.

V and J are TRBV7-8 and TRBJ2-7, with D unresolved. Per the germline V gene, CDR1 is SGHVS and CDR2 is FQNEAQ. There are 15 residues in the CDR3. V gave up 1 base and J gave up 2 bases, with 12 bases separating them. In nucleotides, the CDR3 is TGTGCCAGCAGCTTAGATTACTCCTACCCCTACGAGCAGTACTTC. This sequence encodes CASSLDYSYPYEQYF.

The rearrangement uses TRBV7-9 and TRBJ2-7, with TRBD1 matching over 11 bases. Germline assignment: CDR1 SEHNR and CDR2 FQNEAQ (reference sequence). The CDR3 sequence is 16 residues long. Losses at the gene ends were 5 bases for V and 3 bases for J; bases not matched to a gene: 9. In DNA form, the CDR3 reads TGTGCCAGCAGCCGACACCCCGGGACAGGGGGCTACGAGCAGTACTTC. Protein sequence: CASSRHPGTGGYEQYF.

The gene calls are TRBV25-1 and TRBJ1-1; the match to TRBD1 covers 7 bases. The germline V gene encodes CDR1 MGHDK and CDR2 SYGVNS. The CDR3 runs 16 residues. Trimming cost V 4 bases and J 5 bases; bases outside gene matches: 13. The chain's CDR3 is CASSVSSAGGGTEAFF. The DNA of the CDR3 is TGTGCCAGCAGTGTATCCTCGGCAGGGGGGGGTACTGAAGCTTTCTTT.

This rearrangement joins TRBV10-3 to TRBJ1-6, with D possibly matching TRBD1 (5 bases). V gave up 6 bases and J gave up 4 bases, with 10 bases separating them. Germline CDR1 is ENHRY and CDR2 is SYGVKD. The CDR3 consists of 14 residues. In DNA, the CDR3 is TGTGCCATCAGCGTAGGGGAATATAATTCACCCCTCCACTTT. Protein: CAISVGEYNSPLHF.

This clone occurred once. The rearrangement joins TRBV28 to TRBJ1-1; unclear D gene. This CDR3 is built from 18 residues. V was shortened by 1 base and J by 2 bases, with 20 bases between the two germline ends. The V gene's germline CDR1 is MDHEN and CDR2 SYDVKM. CDR3 in DNA: TGTGCCAGCAGTTTATCAACTACGTTGAGGCAGGTAAACACTGAAGCTTTCTTT. This sequence encodes CASSLSTTLRQVNTEAFF.

V is TRBV6-5 and J is TRBJ2-2; the D is unclear. The CDR3 runs 12 residues. Germline CDR1 MNHEY, CDR2 SVGAGI. With 8 bases removed from V and 5 bases from J, the gap between germline ends came to 9 bases. The CDR3 nucleotides read TGTGCCAGCCAGGACGTGACCGGGGAGCTGTTTTTT. Amino acid sequence: CASQDVTGELFF.

The chain employs TRBV6-1 and TRBJ1-4; TRBD1 might be the D (5 bases). CDR3 length: 15 residues. V lost 6 bases, J lost 7 bases, and 18 bases lay in between. CDR1 and CDR2 (germline): MNHNS, SASEGT. DNA for the CDR3: TGTGCCAGCAGCGGCTGGCGGGGGGGTTTTGAAAAACTGTTTTTT. Translation gives CASSGWRGGFEKLFF.

The V and J genes are TRBV30 and TRBJ1-2, with a possible D match to TRBD1 (5 bases). Germline values: CDR1 GTSNPN, CDR2 SVGIG (reference sequence). With 0 bases removed from V and 4 bases from J, the gap between germline ends came to 12 bases. This CDR3 is built from 14 residues. As DNA, the CDR3 is TGTGCCTGGAGTGTGTGGGGCGCGGGCTATGGCTACACCTTC. Its protein product is CAWSVWGAGYGYTF.

The chain combines TRBV28 with TRBJ1-5; 7 bases agree with TRBD1. V dropped 3 bases and J dropped 2; count of bases not matched to a gene: 4. The germline CDR1 and CDR2 sequences are MDHEN and SYDVKM. The CDR3 contains 15 residues. DNA of the CDR3: TGTGCCAGCAGTTTTCATCAGGGGGGCAATCAGCCCCAGCATTTT. Encoded protein: CASSFHQGGNQPQHF. Full variable domain (rest looked up from reference TRBV28 and TRBJ1-5): DVKVTQSSRYLVKRTGEKVFLECVQDMDHENMFWYRQDPGLGLRLIYFSYDVKMKEKGDIPEGYSVSREKKERFSLILESASTNQTSMYLCASSFHQGGNQPQHFGDGTRLSIL.

The V call is TRBV5-4, the J call TRBJ1-5; D is unresolved. V was pared by 0 bases and J by 5 bases, with 6 bases between. Germline V gene sequence: CDR1 SGHNT, CDR2 YYREEE (reference sequence). The CDR3 covers 13 residues. CDR3 nucleotide sequence: TGTGCCAGCAGCTTGGACAGAGATCAGCCCCAGCATTTT. It codes for CASSLDRDQPQHF. Drawing the rest from reference TRBV5-4 and TRBJ1-5, the complete variable domain is ETGVTQSPTHLIKTRGQQVTLRCSSQSGHNTVSWYQQALGQGPQFIFQYYREEENGRGNFPPRFSGLQFPNYSSELNVNALELDDSALYLCASSLDRDQPQHFGDGTRLSIL.

The chain is built from TRBV7-9 and TRBJ2-1; D is uncertain. Per germline, CDR1 SEHNR and CDR2 FQNEAQ (reference sequence). V lost 5 bases and J lost 6, with 11 bases in between. CDR3 length: 13 amino acids. CDR3 loop: CASSDGRTNEQFF. DNA for the CDR3: TGTGCCAGCAGCGACGGCAGGACCAATGAGCAGTTCTTC.

This clone has just one count. The chain employs TRBV27 and TRBJ2-1; D is perhaps TRBD1 or TRBD2 (6 bases each). Germline V lookup: CDR1 MNHEY, CDR2 SMNVEV (reference sequence). Deletions cut 3 bases from V and 4 bases from J, with 13 bases between. This CDR3 has 15 amino acids. The CDR3: CASSLGGAAYNEQFF. The CDR3, as DNA: TGTGCCAGCAGTTTGGGGGGCGCGGCTTACAATGAGCAGTTCTTC.

V is TRBV7-9 and J is TRBJ2-1; TRBD2 matches at 7 bases. This CDR3 region has 15 residues. Germline CDR1 and CDR2: SEHNR and FQNEAQ (reference sequence). Trimming took 5 bases from V and 5 from J; bases not matched to a gene: 9. CDR3 in amino acids: CASSPWPGGHNEQFF. CDR3 bases: TGTGCCAGCAGCCCTTGGCCGGGGGGACACAATGAGCAGTTCTTC.

This chain's CDR3 is CASRRQSYEQYF. In DNA, the CDR3 is TGTGCCAGCAGAAGACAGTCCTACGAGCAGTACTTC. This chain connects TRBV6-1 to TRBJ2-7; D is possibly TRBD1 (5 bases). The CDR3 runs 12 residues. Per the germline V gene, CDR1 is MNHNS and CDR2 is SASEGT. Trimming shortened V by 6 bases and J by 1 base, and 7 bases separated the two germline ends.

The chain joins TRBV7-3 to TRBJ1-1, with TRBD1 matching 11 bases. J gave up 5 bases and V 10 bases, and 6 bases lay outside the gene matches. Germline CDR1 reads SGHTA; CDR2 reads FQGTGA. CDR3 length equals 13 residues. CDR3 loop: CATGQGANTEAFF. The CDR3 DNA follows: TGTGCCACCGGACAGGGGGCTAATACTGAAGCTTTCTTT. Looking up the rest from reference TRBV7-3 and TRBJ1-1 gives the full variable domain: GAGVSQTPSNKVTEKGKYVELRCDPISGHTALYWYRQSLGQGPEFLIYFQGTGAADDSGLPNDRFFAVRPEGSVSTLKIQRTERGDSAVYLCATGQGANTEAFFGQGTRLTVV.

This chain connects TRBV2 to TRBJ1-5; D remains unclear. V dropped 5 bases and J dropped 10 bases, with 12 bases sitting between them. This CDR3 spans 12 amino acids. The V gene's germline CDR1 is SNHLY and CDR2 FYNNEI. CDR3 loop: CASSSSSGPQHF. The CDR3 DNA follows: TGTGCCAGCAGTTCTAGCTCCGGTCCCCAGCATTTT. The full variable domain, its missing parts supplied by reference TRBV2 and TRBJ1-5, is EPEVTQTPSHQVTQMGQEVILRCVPISNHLYFYWYRQILGQKVEFLVSFYNNEISEKSEIFDDQFSVERPDGSNFTLKIRSTKLEDSAMYFCASSSSSGPQHFGDGTRLSIL.

The gene calls are TRBV5-4 and TRBJ2-2; 8 bases are shared with TRBD1. J lost 3 bases, V lost 0 bases, and 13 bases had no gene match. The germline CDR1 and CDR2 sequences are SGHNT and YYREEE (reference sequence). The CDR3 contains 19 residues. DNA of the CDR3: TGTGCCAGCAGCTTGGGGCGACAGGGGATGTGGGGAGACACCGGGGAGCTGTTTTTT. Amino acid sequence: CASSLGRQGMWGDTGELFF.

The chain joins TRBV18 to TRBJ1-1; TRBD1 might be the D (6 bases). Trimming took 3 bases from V and 2 from J, leaving 13 bases between them. Per the germline V gene, CDR1 is KGHSH and CDR2 is LQKENI. CDR3 length equals 15 residues. CDR3 DNA sequence: TGTGCCAGCTCACCGAAGGACAGCTCAAACACTGAAGCTTTCTTT. The encoded protein is CASSPKDSSNTEAFF.